This TCR beta chain was recovered during a study of T cell responses to AZD1222 COVID-19 vaccine. Study observations and caveats: A mostly white British donor set with more females was recruited, and clonal diversity was possibly underestimated. Spike-specific TCR repertoires showed rising breadth and depth after two AZD1222 doses.

Second doses that came at about 4 or about 12 weeks were put together. The germline V gene encodes CDR1 LNHDA and CDR2 SQIVND (reference sequence). This CDR3 comprises 15 residues. Trimming at V came to 5 bases and at J to 5 bases, leaving 6 bases not matched to a gene. Assay used: immunoSEQ multiplex PCR; TCRdb lists only in-frame clones, some missing. The top ten hold around a tenth of the sample, which has fewer than 150,000 clones, 70% to 90% seen once. Details on this clone: What it binds is not known.

Sequencing was performed on peripheral blood, taken 28 days after the second AZD1222 dose. This chain uses TRBV19 with TRBJ1-4, with 9 bases that match TRBD1. The clonotype was recovered from an adult who received the AZD1222 COVID-19 vaccine. The CDR3 region is CASSLRQGGNEKLFF. CDR3 bases: TGTGCCAGTAGTCTGCGACAGGGGGGGAATGAAAAACTGTTTTTT.